This TCR beta chain was profiled in a study of shared clonotypes between healthy human individuals. Points from the study as a whole: Blood alone was sampled, and tissue repertoires likely differ.

This clone appeared once. Its antigen remains unknown. The repertoire was sequenced with immunoSEQ multiplex PCR; TCRdb's copy has only in-frame clones and lacks some. The sample records roughly 1,800,000 clones, around 96% being singletons. Naive CD8 cells lacked CD45RO, underwent positive selection for CCR7 and left out terminally differentiated effector memory CD45RA+ cells. This TCR was sampled from a man younger than 30 in good health. Sequencing was done on a sample of naive CD8+ T cells sorted from blood.

CDR3 sequence: CASSLWSRGDYEQYF. The CDR3 nucleotides are TGTGCCAGCAGTTTGTGGTCTCGGGGGGACTACGAGCAGTACTTC. This chain uses TRBV27 with TRBJ2-7; 7 bases fit TRBD2. CDR3 size: 15 residues. V gave up 3 bases and J gave up 3 bases; unmatched junction bases: 8. Germline V lookup: CDR1 MNHEY, CDR2 SMNVEV (reference sequence).